The 20 T cell receptor beta chains in this list originate from one sample, sequenced in a study of siplizumab effects on memory and regulatory T cells. Assay used: immunoSEQ multiplex PCR; TCRdb lists only in-frame clones, some missing. Found here are about 52,000 clones, about 97% of them singletons; the top ten hold 0.64%. Source material: naive CD4+ T cells sorted from blood. These receptors originate from a human donor in good health.

The rearrangement joins TRBV15 to TRBJ1-3, with D possibly matching TRBD1 (5 bases). This CDR3 comprises 16 residues. V was cut by 5 bases and J by 2 bases, with 16 bases left in between. The germline gives CDR1 LNHNV, CDR2 YYDKDF (reference sequence). This CDR3 reads CATSGDRGWTGNTIYF. CDR3 bases: TGTGCCACCAGCGGGGACCGAGGATGGACTGGAAACACCATATATTTT. Looking up the rest from reference TRBV15 and TRBJ1-3 gives the full variable domain: DAMVIQNPRYQVTQFGKPVTLSCSQTLNHNVMYWYQQKSSQAPKLLFHYYDKDFNNEADTPDNFQSRRPNTSFCFLDIRSPGLGDTAMYLCATSGDRGWTGNTIYFGEGSWLTVV.

The chain links TRBV28 to TRBJ1-2; a possible D gene is TRBD1 (5 bases). CDR1 and CDR2 from the germline V gene are MDHEN and SYDVKM. V was shortened by 2 bases and J by 2 bases, with 9 bases between the two germline ends. This CDR3 has 14 residues. The CDR3 sequence is CASSLPGDNYGYTF. The CDR3, as DNA: TGTGCCAGCAGTTTACCTGGGGACAACTATGGCTACACCTTC.

The rearrangement uses TRBV29-1 and TRBJ2-7; D is unresolved. Between the trimmed V and J ends, which lost 5 bases and 5 bases, there was a span of 22 bases. Germline-derived CDR1 and CDR2 are SQVTM and ANQGSEA. This CDR3 has 15 amino acids. The CDR3: CSVLGFLGFGDEQYF. The CDR3 coding sequence is TGCAGCGTTTTAGGGTTTCTAGGCTTCGGAGACGAGCAGTACTTC.

J is TRBJ2-5 and V is TRBV29-1; 8 nucleotides align to TRBD2. V lost 3 bases to trimming and J lost 3 bases; unmatched junction nucleotides: 9. Germline V lookup: CDR1 SQVTM, CDR2 ANQGSEA. The CDR3 is 15 amino acids. CDR3 sequence (DNA): TGCAGCGTTGAGAGAGCGGGAGTACGGAAAGAGACCCAGTACTTC. Protein product: CSVERAGVRKETQYF.

The rearrangement links TRBV6-6 to TRBJ2-1; D gene unclear. V lost 2 bases and J 9 bases, leaving 11 bases between the germline ends. The CDR3 length is 13 residues. Germline-derived CDR1 and CDR2 are MNHNY and SVGAGI (reference sequence). The DNA for the CDR3 is TGTGCCAGCAGTTACGCCTCTTCGGTTGAGCAGTTCTTC. Protein: CASSYASSVEQFF.

The V gene is TRBV7-8, the J gene TRBJ2-2, with D perhaps matching TRBD1 (6 bases). Germline V gene lookup returns CDR1 SGHVS and CDR2 FQNEAQ. Trimming removed 2 bases at V and 1 base at J, with 8 bases between. The CDR3 consists of 15 residues. CDR3 loop: CASSLQGLNTGELFF. For the CDR3, the DNA is TGTGCCAGCAGCTTACAGGGGCTGAACACCGGGGAGCTGTTTTTT.

The chain carries TRBV7-2 and TRBJ1-2; 8 positions match TRBD1. Unmatched junction bases numbered 12, after V lost 5 bases and J lost 1 base. The CDR3 extends over 17 amino acids. Per germline, CDR1 SGHTA and CDR2 FQGNSA. Here the CDR3 DNA reads TGTGCCAGCAGCCGACCCAGGGGGCGCGGTTTTAACTATGGCTACACCTTC. Protein: CASSRPRGRGFNYGYTF.

The chain recombines TRBV30 with TRBJ2-3, with D perhaps TRBD1 or TRBD2 (5 bases each). This CDR3 contains 11 residues. CDR1 and CDR2 (germline): GTSNPN, SVGIG (reference sequence). The germline V and J ends were trimmed by 3 bases and 7 bases, with 8 bases remaining between them. In DNA, the CDR3 is TGTGCCTGGAGCGGGGCTAATACGCAGTATTTT. It encodes CAWSGANTQYF.

This clone has only one observation. The chain links TRBV19 to TRBJ1-5; the D gene is possibly TRBD1 (6 bases). V dropped 1 base and J dropped 4 bases, with 11 bases sitting between them. The CDR3 sequence is 15 residues long. CDR1 and CDR2 (germline): LNHDA, SQIVND (reference sequence). The CDR3 DNA sequence: TGTGCCAGTAGTATAGGGGGGGCTGAGAATCAGCCCCAGCATTTT. It codes for CASSIGGAENQPQHF. The full variable domain, completed using reference TRBV19 and TRBJ1-5, is DGGITQSPKYLFRKEGQNVTLSCEQNLNHDAMYWYRQDPGQGLRLIYYSQIVNDFQKGDIAEGYSVSREKKESFPLTVTSAQKNPTAFYLCASSIGGAENQPQHFGDGTRLSIL.

About this clone itself: The sample holds other DNA sequences that translate to the same CDR3. As DNA, the CDR3 is TGTGCCAGCAGGGCCCCAGGGGTAGATACGCAGTATTTT. This gives the protein CASRAPGVDTQYF. The chain joins TRBV6-1 to TRBJ2-3; weak D call: TRBD1 (6 bases). Germline V gene lookup returns CDR1 MNHNS and CDR2 SASEGT. The CDR3 contains 13 residues. Trimming cost V 6 bases and J 5 bases, with 12 bases left between them.

The rearrangement uses TRBV5-1 and TRBJ1-3; D is ambiguous. V lost 4 bases to trimming and J lost 0 bases, with 8 bases between them. Per germline, CDR1 SGHRS and CDR2 YFSETQ. The CDR3 runs 14 residues. CDR3 coding DNA: TGCGCCAGCAGCAGAGGAAGCTCTGGAAACACCATATATTTT. It specifies CASSRGSSGNTIYF.

The chain combines TRBV19 with TRBJ2-4; D gene uncertain. Germline V gives CDR1 LNHDA, CDR2 SQIVND (reference sequence). This CDR3 is built from 13 residues. V dropped 3 bases and J dropped 14 bases, with 17 bases sitting between them. The CDR3 coding sequence is TGTGCCAGTAGTATCCGCCCTTATGCGCTAGAGTACTTC. This codes for CASSIRPYALEYF.

This clone was seen only once. The rearrangement joins TRBV4-2 to TRBJ2-2, with D possibly matching TRBD2 (6 bases). Germline assignment: CDR1 LGHNA and CDR2 YNFKEQ. Trimming took off 0 bases at V and 3 bases at J, with 11 bases between the two ends. The CDR3 is 16 amino acids. The CDR3 sequence: CASSQEQGGYTGELFF. As DNA, the CDR3 is TGTGCCAGCAGCCAAGAGCAGGGAGGATACACCGGGGAGCTGTTTTTT.

The chain has TRBV7-2 and TRBJ2-7; 11 nucleotides line up with TRBD2. The CDR3 is 14 amino acids. V dropped 5 bases and J dropped 2; count of bases not matched to a gene: 2. From germline, CDR1 is SGHTA and CDR2 FQGNSA. CDR3 bases: TGTGCCAGCAGCCGACTAGCGGGGACCTACGAGCAGTACTTC. This translates into CASSRLAGTYEQYF.

The rearrangement uses TRBV7-3 and TRBJ1-6; TRBD1 matches 7 bases. This CDR3 has 14 amino acids. The germline V gene encodes CDR1 SGHTA and CDR2 FQGTGA. With V trimmed by 6 bases and J by 12 bases, 11 bases remained unmatched. This chain's CDR3 is CASSRGQTGGPLHF. The CDR3 DNA reads TGTGCCAGCAGTCGGGGACAGACCGGCGGACCCCTCCACTTT.

V usage is TRBV19 and J usage is TRBJ2-2; 7 nucleotides align to TRBD2. This CDR3 comprises 16 residues. CDR1 and CDR2 from the germline V gene are LNHDA and SQIVND (reference sequence). The V and J ends lost 3 bases and 0 bases, in that order; junction bases with no gene match: 4. Written as DNA, the CDR3 is TGTGCCAGTAGTATGAGAGGGAGGGCGAACACCGGGGAGCTGTTTTTT. Encoded protein: CASSMRGRANTGELFF.

The genes are TRBV11-2 and TRBJ1-4; unclear D gene. CDR1 SGHAT and CDR2 FQNNGV come from the germline V gene. The CDR3 runs to 14 residues. With 1 base removed from V and 7 bases from J, the gap between germline ends came to 10 bases. The CDR3 loop is CASSLGRVREKLFF. The CDR3 coding sequence is TGTGCCAGCAGCTTAGGGAGGGTCCGTGAAAAACTGTTTTTT.

The rearrangement uses TRBV7-6 and TRBJ1-5; D might be TRBD1 (5 bases). Trimming removed 7 bases at V and 9 bases at J, with 16 bases between. Germline lookup yields CDR1 SGHVS and CDR2 FNYEAQ. The CDR3 spans 13 residues. The CDR3 loop reads CASIDSPMGPQHF. Here the CDR3 DNA reads TGTGCCAGCATCGACAGCCCCATGGGGCCCCAGCATTTT.

This clone was picked up a small number of times. The chain carries TRBV9 and TRBJ1-1; 9 bases fit TRBD1. Germline-derived CDR1 and CDR2 are SGDLS and YYNGEE. This CDR3 region has 13 residues. The V segment lost 7 bases and the J segment 5 bases; nucleotides outside the gene matches: 6. The CDR3 protein is CASSRTGDTEAFF. CDR3 sequence (DNA): TGTGCCAGCTCTCGGACAGGGGATACTGAAGCTTTCTTT.

The V and J genes are TRBV11-1 and TRBJ2-7, with 10 bases aligning to TRBD1. Germline CDR1 is SGHAT and CDR2 is FQDESV (reference sequence). The CDR3 has 13 residues. The trim removed 3 bases at V and 7 bases at J, leaving 3 bases unmatched. CDR3 in DNA: TGTGCCAGCAGCTTCGGGACAGGGGTTGAGCAGTACTTC. Its translation is CASSFGTGVEQYF.